This is a list of T cell receptor beta chains from one sample in a study of brain T cells in children with intractable seizures. The table came from immunoSEQ multiplex PCR; TCRdb's copy has only in-frame clones and leaves some out. The profile shows about 340,000 clones, more than 85% of them singletons. The sequencing used peripheral blood, collected approximately 5 months after surgery. Receptors were obtained from a boy in the first two years of life with tuberous sclerosis and intractable seizures. Both conserved end residues are part of each CDR3. D genes are given only for firm matches. Clone size is given for some rows only: seen once, a few or many times, or a class if the clone is expanded.

V gene: TRBV9; J gene: TRBJ1-1; clone size: .; D gene: .; CDR3 DNA: TGTGCCAGCAGCGAGGGGACAAGGAACACTGAAGCTTTCTTT; CDR3 protein: CASSEGTRNTEAFF
V gene: TRBV5-1; J gene: TRBJ2-2; clone size: .; D gene: .; CDR3 DNA: TGCGCCAGCAGCGGACCTGGAGGGAACACCGGGGAGCTGTTTTTT; CDR3 protein: CASSGPGGNTGELFF
V gene: TRBV12-3/TRBV12-4; J gene: TRBJ2-7; clone size: .; D gene: .; CDR3 DNA: TGTGCCAGCAATATTGGGGGGGGCCACGAGCAGTACTTC; CDR3 protein: CASNIGGGHEQYF
V gene: TRBV29-1; J gene: TRBJ1-1; clone size: .; D gene: TRBD1; CDR3 DNA: TGCAGCGCCGGGACAGGGCTAAGCACTGAAGCTTTCTTT; CDR3 protein: CSAGTGLSTEAFF
V gene: TRBV24-1; J gene: TRBJ2-5; clone size: .; D gene: TRBD2; CDR3 DNA: TGTGCCACCAGTGATTCGCGGGAGGGCCAGGAGACCCAGTACTTC; CDR3 protein: CATSDSREGQETQYF
V gene: TRBV6-5; J gene: TRBJ2-7; clone size: .; D gene: .; CDR3 DNA: TGTGCTAGCAGGGAGTACGAGCAGTACTTC; CDR3 protein: CASREYEQYF
V gene: TRBV5-8; J gene: TRBJ2-7; clone size: .; D gene: .; CDR3 DNA: TGTGCCAGCAGCCCCTGGCACTGGGTGGGGGACGAGCAGTACTTC; CDR3 protein: CASSPWHWVGDEQYF
V gene: TRBV7-3; J gene: TRBJ2-7; clone size: .; D gene: .; CDR3 DNA: TGTGCCAGCAGCTTACAGGGGAGCTCCTACGAGCAGTACTTC; CDR3 protein: CASSLQGSSYEQYF
V gene: TRBV9; J gene: TRBJ2-2; clone size: .; D gene: .; CDR3 DNA: TGTGCCAGCAGCCCGGGGACGGTGAACACCGGGGAGCTGTTTTTT; CDR3 protein: CASSPGTVNTGELFF
V gene: TRBV7-3; J gene: TRBJ2-1; clone size: .; D gene: .; CDR3 DNA: TGTGCCAGCAGCTTCTTTCCGAGCTCCTACAATGAGCAGTTCTTC; CDR3 protein: CASSFFPSSYNEQFF
V gene: TRBV27; J gene: TRBJ2-1; clone size: .; D gene: TRBD2; CDR3 DNA: TGTGCCAGCAGTTTACCTAGCGGGGCCAATGAGCAGTTCTTC; CDR3 protein: CASSLPSGANEQFF
V gene: TRBV11-3; J gene: TRBJ2-7; clone size: .; D gene: TRBD1; CDR3 DNA: TGTGCCAGCAGCTCCGAAGGGGGCTTCTACGAGCAGTACTTC; CDR3 protein: CASSSEGGFYEQYF
V gene: TRBV7-2; J gene: TRBJ2-7; clone size: .; D gene: .; CDR3 DNA: TGTGCCAGCAGCTTAGTATTGCGGGACTTAGCCTACGAGCAGTACTTC; CDR3 protein: CASSLVLRDLAYEQYF
V gene: TRBV11-3; J gene: TRBJ1-6; clone size: .; D gene: TRBD1; CDR3 DNA: TGTGCCAGCAGCTTAGGACAGGGGGCTAATTCACCCCTCCACTTT; CDR3 protein: CASSLGQGANSPLHF
V gene: TRBV4-1; J gene: TRBJ2-7; clone size: .; D gene: .; CDR3 DNA: TGCGCCAGCAGCCAAAGGGGCGGAAGGGGCTCCTACGAGCAGTACTTC; CDR3 protein: CASSQRGGRGSYEQYF
V gene: TRBV5-1; J gene: TRBJ2-3; clone size: once; D gene: .; CDR3 DNA: TGCGCCAGCAGCTTGGAGTATTACACAGATACGCAGTATTTT; CDR3 protein: CASSLEYYTDTQYF
V gene: TRBV7-8; J gene: TRBJ2-7; clone size: .; D gene: .; CDR3 DNA: TGTGCCAGCAGCTTAGGGAGTATCGGCGAGCAGTACTTC; CDR3 protein: CASSLGSIGEQYF
V gene: TRBV25-1; J gene: TRBJ2-3; clone size: .; D gene: TRBD2; CDR3 DNA: TGTGCCAGCAGTGAAACTAGCGGGGAGAGCACAGATACGCAGTATTTT; CDR3 protein: CASSETSGESTDTQYF
V gene: TRBV28; J gene: TRBJ2-7; clone size: .; D gene: TRBD1; CDR3 DNA: TGTGCCAGCAGGCGTGGGACAGTCTACGAGCAGTACTTC; CDR3 protein: CASRRGTVYEQYF
V gene: TRBV3-1/TRBV3-2; J gene: TRBJ1-6; clone size: few; D gene: .; CDR3 DNA: TGTGCCAGCAGTCGGACAGCAGCTAATTCACCCCTCCACTTT; CDR3 protein: CASSRTAANSPLHF
V gene: TRBV19; J gene: TRBJ2-7; clone size: .; D gene: TRBD1; CDR3 DNA: TGTGCCAGCAAAACCGGGACAGGAGACTACGAGCAGTACTTC; CDR3 protein: CASKTGTGDYEQYF
V gene: TRBV5-1; J gene: TRBJ2-3; clone size: .; D gene: .; CDR3 DNA: TGCGCCAGCAGCTTGGCCGGATATAGCACAGATACGCAGTATTTT; CDR3 protein: CASSLAGYSTDTQYF
V gene: TRBV3-1/TRBV3-2; J gene: TRBJ2-7; clone size: .; D gene: .; CDR3 DNA: TGTGCCAGCAGCCAGGGGGCGAACTACGAGCAGTACTTC; CDR3 protein: CASSQGANYEQYF
V gene: TRBV18; J gene: TRBJ2-3; clone size: .; D gene: TRBD1; CDR3 DNA: TGTGCCAGCTCACGGACAGGGAGTGGTAGCGGAGGCACAGATACGCAGTATTTT; CDR3 protein: CASSRTGSGSGGTDTQYF
V gene: TRBV9; J gene: TRBJ2-1; clone size: .; D gene: TRBD2; CDR3 DNA: TGTGCCAGCAGTGATCGACTAGCGGGAGGGCCCAATGAGCAGTTCTTC; CDR3 protein: CASSDRLAGGPNEQFF